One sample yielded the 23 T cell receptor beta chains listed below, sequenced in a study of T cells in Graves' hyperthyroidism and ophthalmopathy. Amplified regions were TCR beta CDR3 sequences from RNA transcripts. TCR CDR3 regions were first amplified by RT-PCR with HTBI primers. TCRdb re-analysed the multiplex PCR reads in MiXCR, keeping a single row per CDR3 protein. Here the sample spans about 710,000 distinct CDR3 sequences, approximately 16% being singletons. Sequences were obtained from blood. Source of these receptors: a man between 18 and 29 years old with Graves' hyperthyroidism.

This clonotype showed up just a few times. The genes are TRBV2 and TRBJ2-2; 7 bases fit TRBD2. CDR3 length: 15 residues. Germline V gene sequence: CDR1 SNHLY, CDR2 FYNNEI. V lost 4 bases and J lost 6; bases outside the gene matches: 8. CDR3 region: CASSAWAGESGELFF. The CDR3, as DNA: TGTGCCAGCAGTGCCTGGGCGGGAGAGTCCGGGGAGCTGTTTTTT.

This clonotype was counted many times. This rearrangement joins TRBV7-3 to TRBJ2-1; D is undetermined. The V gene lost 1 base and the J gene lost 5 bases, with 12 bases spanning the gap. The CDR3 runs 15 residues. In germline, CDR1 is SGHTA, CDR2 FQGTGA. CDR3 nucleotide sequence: TGTGCCAGCAGCTTAAGCCCGACTCCAGACAATGAGCAGTTCTTC. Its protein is CASSLSPTPDNEQFF.

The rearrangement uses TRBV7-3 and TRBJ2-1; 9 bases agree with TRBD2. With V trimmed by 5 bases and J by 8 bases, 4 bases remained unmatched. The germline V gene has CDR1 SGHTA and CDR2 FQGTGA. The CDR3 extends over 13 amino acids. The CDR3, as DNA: TGTGCCAGCAGCCGGACTAGCGTCCATGAGCAGTTCTTC. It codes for CASSRTSVHEQFF.

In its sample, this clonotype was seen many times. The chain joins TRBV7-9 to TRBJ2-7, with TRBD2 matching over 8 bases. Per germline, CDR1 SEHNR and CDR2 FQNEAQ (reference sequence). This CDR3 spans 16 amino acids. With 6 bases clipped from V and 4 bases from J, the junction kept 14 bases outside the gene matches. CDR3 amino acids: CASSFPGGNAPYEQYF. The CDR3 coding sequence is TGTGCCAGCAGTTTCCCGGGGGGGAACGCCCCTTACGAGCAGTACTTC. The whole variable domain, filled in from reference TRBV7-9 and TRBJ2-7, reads DTGVSQNPRHKITKRGQNVTFRCDPISEHNRLYWYRQTLGQGPEFLTYFQNEAQLEKSRLLSDRFSAERPKGSFSTLEIQRTEQGDSAMYLCASSFPGGNAPYEQYFGPGTRLTVT.

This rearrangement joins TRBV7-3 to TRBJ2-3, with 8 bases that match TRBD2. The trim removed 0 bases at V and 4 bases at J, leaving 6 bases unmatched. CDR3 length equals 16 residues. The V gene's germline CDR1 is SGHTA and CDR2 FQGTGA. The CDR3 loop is CASSLTGLGAADTQYF. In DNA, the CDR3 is TGTGCCAGCAGCTTAACGGGACTAGGGGCCGCAGATACGCAGTATTTT.

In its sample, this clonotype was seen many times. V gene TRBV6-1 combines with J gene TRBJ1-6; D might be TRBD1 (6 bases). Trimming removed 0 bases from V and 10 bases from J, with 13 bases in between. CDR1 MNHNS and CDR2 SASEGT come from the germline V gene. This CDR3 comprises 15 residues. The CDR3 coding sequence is TGTGCCAGCAGTGAAGCGGCAGGGGCCAGCTCACCCCTCCACTTT. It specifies CASSEAAGASSPLHF.

CDR3 in amino acids: CATSRGQSSGVTDTQYF. The CDR3 DNA reads as TGTGCCACCAGCAGGGGCCAGTCTAGCGGGGTCACAGATACGCAGTATTTT. This chain joins TRBV15 and TRBJ2-3, with 9 bases fitting TRBD2. The germline CDR1 and CDR2 sequences are LNHNV and YYDKDF (reference sequence). V was clipped by 3 bases and J by 2 bases; unmatched bases: 9. The CDR3 sequence is 17 residues long.

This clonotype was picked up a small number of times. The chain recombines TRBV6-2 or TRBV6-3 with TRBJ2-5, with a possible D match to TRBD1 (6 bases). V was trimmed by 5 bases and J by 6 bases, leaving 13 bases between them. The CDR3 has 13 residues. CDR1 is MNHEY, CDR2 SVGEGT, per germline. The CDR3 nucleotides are TGTGCCAGCAGTCCCACAGGGTTCAAGACCCAGTACTTC. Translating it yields CASSPTGFKTQYF.

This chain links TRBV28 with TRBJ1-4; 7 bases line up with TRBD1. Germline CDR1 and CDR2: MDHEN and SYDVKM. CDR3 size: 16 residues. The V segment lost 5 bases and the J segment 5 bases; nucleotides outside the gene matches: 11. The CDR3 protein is CASSLSLGTVNEKLFF. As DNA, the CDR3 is TGTGCCAGCAGTCTCTCCCTAGGGACAGTCAATGAAAAACTGTTTTTT.

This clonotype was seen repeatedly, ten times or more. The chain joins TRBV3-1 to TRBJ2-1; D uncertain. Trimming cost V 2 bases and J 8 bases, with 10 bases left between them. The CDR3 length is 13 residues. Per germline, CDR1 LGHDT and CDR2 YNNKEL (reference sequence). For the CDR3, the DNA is TGTGCCAGCAGCCAAAACCAGGCAGATGAGCAGTTCTTC. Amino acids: CASSQNQADEQFF.

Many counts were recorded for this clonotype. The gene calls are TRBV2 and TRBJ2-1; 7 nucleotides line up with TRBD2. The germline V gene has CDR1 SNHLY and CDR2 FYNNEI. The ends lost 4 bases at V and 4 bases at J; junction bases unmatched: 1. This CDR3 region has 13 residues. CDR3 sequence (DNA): TGTGCCAGCAGTGGCGGGGGATACAATGAGCAGTTCTTC. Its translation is CASSGGGYNEQFF.

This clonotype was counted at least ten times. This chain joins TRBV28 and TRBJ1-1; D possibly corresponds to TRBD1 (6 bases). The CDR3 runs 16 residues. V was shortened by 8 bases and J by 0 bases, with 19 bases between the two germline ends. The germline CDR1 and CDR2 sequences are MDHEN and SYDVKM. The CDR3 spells CASCDRTAVMNTEAFF. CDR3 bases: TGTGCCAGCTGCGATCGGACAGCTGTTATGAACACTGAAGCTTTCTTT.

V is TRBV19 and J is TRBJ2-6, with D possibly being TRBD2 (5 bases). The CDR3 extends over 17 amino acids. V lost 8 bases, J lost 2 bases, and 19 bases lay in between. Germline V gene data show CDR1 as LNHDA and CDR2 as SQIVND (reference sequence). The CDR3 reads CASGLWGVAPGANVLTF. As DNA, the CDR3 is TGTGCCAGTGGCCTTTGGGGAGTGGCCCCTGGGGCCAACGTCCTGACTTTC.

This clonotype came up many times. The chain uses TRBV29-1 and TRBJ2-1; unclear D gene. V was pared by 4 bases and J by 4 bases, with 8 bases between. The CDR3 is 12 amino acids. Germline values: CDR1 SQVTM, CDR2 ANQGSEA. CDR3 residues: CSVVGPYNEQFF. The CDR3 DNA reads TGCAGCGTTGTAGGGCCATACAATGAGCAGTTCTTC.

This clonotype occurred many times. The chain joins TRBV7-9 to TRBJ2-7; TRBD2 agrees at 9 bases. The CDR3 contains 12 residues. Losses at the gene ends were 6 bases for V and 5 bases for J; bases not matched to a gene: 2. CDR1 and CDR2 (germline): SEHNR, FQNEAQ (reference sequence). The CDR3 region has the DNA TGTGCCAGCAGTTCTAGCGGGAACGAGCAGTACTTC. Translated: CASSSSGNEQYF.

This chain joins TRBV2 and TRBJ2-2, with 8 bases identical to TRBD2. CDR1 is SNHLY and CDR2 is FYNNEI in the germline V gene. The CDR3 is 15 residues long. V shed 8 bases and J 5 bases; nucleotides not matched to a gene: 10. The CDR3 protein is CASSAGRAGTGELFF. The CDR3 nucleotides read TGTGCCAGCTCGGCCGGGAGGGCCGGAACCGGGGAGCTGTTTTTT.

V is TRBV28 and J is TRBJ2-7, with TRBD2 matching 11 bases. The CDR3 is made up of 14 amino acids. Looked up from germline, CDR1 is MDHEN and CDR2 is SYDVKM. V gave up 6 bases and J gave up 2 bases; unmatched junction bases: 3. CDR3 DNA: TGTGCCAGCAGCCATAGCGGGAGGGCCTACGAGCAGTACTTC. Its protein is CASSHSGRAYEQYF.

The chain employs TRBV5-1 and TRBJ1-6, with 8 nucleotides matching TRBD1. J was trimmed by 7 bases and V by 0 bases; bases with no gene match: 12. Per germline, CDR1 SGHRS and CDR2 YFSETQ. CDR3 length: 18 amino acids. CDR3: CASSLGERAGGLNSPLHF. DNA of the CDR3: TGCGCCAGCAGCTTGGGCGAAAGGGCAGGGGGCTTAAATTCACCCCTCCACTTT.

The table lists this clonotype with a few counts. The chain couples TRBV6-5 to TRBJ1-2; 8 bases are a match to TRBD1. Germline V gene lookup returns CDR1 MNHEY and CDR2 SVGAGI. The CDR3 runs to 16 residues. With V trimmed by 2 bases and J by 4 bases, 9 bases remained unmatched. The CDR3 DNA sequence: TGTGCCAGCAGTTACGGGGACAGGAAAGAGCCCTATGGCTACACCTTC. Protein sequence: CASSYGDRKEPYGYTF.

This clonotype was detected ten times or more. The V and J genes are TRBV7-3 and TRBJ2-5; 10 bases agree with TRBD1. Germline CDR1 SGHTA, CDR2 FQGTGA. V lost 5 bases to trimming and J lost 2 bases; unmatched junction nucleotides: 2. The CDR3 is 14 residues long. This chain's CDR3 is CASSRTGGQETQYF. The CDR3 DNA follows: TGTGCCAGCAGCCGGACAGGGGGACAAGAGACCCAGTACTTC. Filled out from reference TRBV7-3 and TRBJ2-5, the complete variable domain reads GAGVSQTPSNKVTEKGKYVELRCDPISGHTALYWYRQSLGQGPEFLIYFQGTGAADDSGLPNDRFFAVRPEGSVSTLKIQRTERGDSAVYLCASSRTGGQETQYFGPGTRLLVL.

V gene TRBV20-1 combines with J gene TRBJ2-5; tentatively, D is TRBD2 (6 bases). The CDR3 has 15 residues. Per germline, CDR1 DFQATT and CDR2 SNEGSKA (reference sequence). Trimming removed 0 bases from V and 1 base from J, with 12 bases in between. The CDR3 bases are TGCAGTGCTAGAGATTATCGGCGGGGCCAAGAGACCCAGTACTTC. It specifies CSARDYRRGQETQYF.

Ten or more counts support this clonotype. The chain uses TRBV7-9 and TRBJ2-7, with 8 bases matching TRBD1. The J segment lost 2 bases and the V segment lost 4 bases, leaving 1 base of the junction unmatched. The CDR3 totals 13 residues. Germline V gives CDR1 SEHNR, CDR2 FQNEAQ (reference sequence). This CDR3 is CASSWTGTYEQYF. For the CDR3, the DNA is TGTGCCAGCAGCTGGACAGGGACCTACGAGCAGTACTTC.

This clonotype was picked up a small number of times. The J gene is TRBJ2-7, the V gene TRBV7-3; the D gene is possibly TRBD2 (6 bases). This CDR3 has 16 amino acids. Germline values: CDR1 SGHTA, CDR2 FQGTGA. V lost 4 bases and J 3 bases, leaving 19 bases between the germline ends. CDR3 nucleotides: TGTGCCAGCAGCTGTCGGGCGGGACTGGCGGTCTACGAGCAGTACTTC. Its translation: CASSCRAGLAVYEQYF.